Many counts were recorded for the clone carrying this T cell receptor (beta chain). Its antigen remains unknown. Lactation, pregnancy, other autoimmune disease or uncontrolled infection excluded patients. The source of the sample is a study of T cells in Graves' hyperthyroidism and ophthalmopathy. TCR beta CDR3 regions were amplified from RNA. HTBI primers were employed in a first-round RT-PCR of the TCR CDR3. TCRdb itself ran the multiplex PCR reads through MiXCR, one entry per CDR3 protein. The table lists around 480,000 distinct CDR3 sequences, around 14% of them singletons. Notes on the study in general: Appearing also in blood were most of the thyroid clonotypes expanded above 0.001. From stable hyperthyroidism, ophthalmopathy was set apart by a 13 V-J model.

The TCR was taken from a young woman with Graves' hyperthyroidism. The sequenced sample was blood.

In DNA form, the CDR3 reads TGTGCCAGCAGCCCGCTTTGGGACAGGGCTGGCTACACCTTC. Its translation is CASSPLWDRAGYTF. This chain joins TRBV9 and TRBJ1-2; TRBD1 agrees at 9 bases. The junction had 8 bases not matched to a gene; V was cut back by 4 bases and J by 7 bases. This CDR3 has 14 residues. Germline-derived CDR1 and CDR2 are SGDLS and YYNGEE.